The source of this T cell receptor beta chain is a study of T cells in Graves' hyperthyroidism and ophthalmopathy. Across the study: Prior to any treatment, at the point of initial diagnosis, peripheral blood was collected.

The CDR3 loop spans 15 amino acids. Trimming removed 5 bases at V and 3 bases at J, with 17 bases between. CDR1 and CDR2 (germline): SGHTA, FQGNSA. Stable Graves' hyperthyroidism denoted no ophthalmopathy progression over 18 months. It was uncontrolled infection, other autoimmune disease, pregnancy or lactation that excluded patients. The TCR beta CDR3 regions underwent amplification using RNA transcripts as the source. HTBI primers were the set used in a first-round RT-PCR of the TCR CDR3. TCRdb fed the multiplex PCR reads into MiXCR, producing one record per CDR3 protein. Of hundreds of thousands of distinct CDR3 sequences listed, around 15% are singletons.

Material: blood. This chain uses TRBV7-2 with TRBJ2-7; D is possibly TRBD2 (6 bases). The receptor's source is a woman in her 30s with Graves' hyperthyroidism. This CDR3 reads CASSTPRASVYEQYF. DNA of the CDR3: TGTGCCAGCAGCACACCTCGGGCTAGCGTCTACGAGCAGTACTTC.